This T cell receptor (beta chain) is from a study of PD-L1 blockade in urothelial cancer. Turning to the study itself: At 3 weeks (second dose) and 6 weeks after starting treatment, blood was analyzed.

TCRdb's table, derived via immunoSEQ multiplex PCR, lists solely in-frame clones and lacks some. The sample has about 76,000 clones; 75% to 90% are singletons. This sample's time point: pretreatment peripheral blood. Patients were diagnosed with urothelial carcinoma, either locally advanced or metastatic. The CDR3 contains 15 residues. The origin of this receptor is a man between 65 and 79 years old with urothelial cancer. V usage is TRBV21-1 and J usage is TRBJ2-7; TRBD1, the table's D call, was not compared with the DNA. TRBV21-1 is noted as a pseudogene. The input for sequencing was PBMCs, taken around atezolizumab (anti-PD-L1) treatment. The CDR3 DNA is TGTGCCAGCAGCAAAGGGGGACAGGGGGCCTACGAGCAGTACTTC. Translation: CASSKGGQGAYEQYF.